The 2 T cell receptor beta chains below come from one sample, sequenced in a study of identical twins listed by TCRdb under 2016. Receptor amplification or capture employed 5' RACE. The sequencer listed for this sample is Illumina HiSeq 2000. TCRdb itself trimmed the public reads at Q25 with fastp, ran MiXCR and retained productive beta chains. One record per CDR3 amino acid sequence lists the most common genes and DNA. The sample table contains some 440,000 distinct CDR3 sequences; only one count was recorded for about 24% of them. The top ten constitute 2.9% of the sample. In addition, the sample was reused for a study of T cells expressing NK-cell markers.

Specimen: CD4+ T cells sorted from blood. These receptors were collected from a woman aged 18-30 years in good health.

This clonotype has just a few counts. The chain's CDR3 is CASSVWRGGSDTQYF. In DNA form, the CDR3 reads TGTGCCAGCAGCGTATGGCGGGGGGGCTCAGATACGCAGTATTTT. V and J are TRBV9 and TRBJ2-3; 9 bases map to TRBD2. The CDR3 totals 15 residues. J gave up 4 bases and V 1 base, and 4 bases lay outside the gene matches. Per germline, CDR1 SGDLS and CDR2 YYNGEE.

This clonotype was seen only a few times. CDR3 loop: CASSRRSSHTGELFF. For the CDR3, the DNA is TGTGCCAGCAGCCGAAGGTCCTCACACACCGGGGAGCTGTTTTTT. The V and J genes are TRBV12-3 or TRBV12-4 and TRBJ2-2; D gene uncertain. The V end lost 6 bases, the J end lost 3 bases, and 14 bases lay between the germline ends. This CDR3 spans 15 amino acids.